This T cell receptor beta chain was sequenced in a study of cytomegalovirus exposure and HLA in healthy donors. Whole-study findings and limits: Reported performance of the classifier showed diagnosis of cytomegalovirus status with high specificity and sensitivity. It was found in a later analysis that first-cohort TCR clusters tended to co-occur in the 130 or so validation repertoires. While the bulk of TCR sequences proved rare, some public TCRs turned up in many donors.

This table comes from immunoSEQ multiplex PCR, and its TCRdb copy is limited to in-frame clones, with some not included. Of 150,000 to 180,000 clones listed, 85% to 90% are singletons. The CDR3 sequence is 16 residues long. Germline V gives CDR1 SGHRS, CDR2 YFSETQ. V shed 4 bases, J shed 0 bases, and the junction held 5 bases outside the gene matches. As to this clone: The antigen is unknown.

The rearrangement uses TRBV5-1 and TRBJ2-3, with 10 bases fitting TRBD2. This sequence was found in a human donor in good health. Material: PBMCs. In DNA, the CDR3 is TGCGCCAGCAGCCCCGAGCGGGGGGGAAGCACAGATACGCAGTATTTT. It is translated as CASSPERGGSTDTQYF.